This entry features one T cell receptor (beta chain) sequence. These data belong to a study of blood T cell repertoires in COVID-19. As for the study in general: The analysed material was cDNA or gDNA that came from T cells, B-cell-depleted T cells, or PBMCs.

Authors' processing steps: Reference gene primer amplification yielded estimated nucleated cell counts. The data were produced by immunoSEQ multiplex PCR, yet TCRdb's version contains in-frame clones alone and is incomplete. V and J calls and clone size are as listed in that table; D and trimming were resolved from the DNA. In the table there are roughly 87,000 clones, 89% of which are singletons. Germline lookup yields CDR1 GTSNPN and CDR2 SVGIG (reference sequence). The ends were cut back, 1 base at V and 8 bases at J, with 14 bases in the middle. This CDR3 comprises 13 residues. The V call is TRBV30, the J call TRBJ1-2; D gene ambiguous. The sample comprised peripheral blood. This TCR was sampled from a woman of 80 years or more with active COVID-19. CDR3 residues: CAWSGQLVRGYTF. The CDR3, as DNA: TGTGCCTGGAGTGGGCAGTTGGTCAGGGGCTACACCTTC.